The count of the clone carrying this T cell receptor (beta chain) is one. The data derive from a study of blood T cell repertoires in COVID-19. The assay was immunoSEQ multiplex PCR, and TCRdb's table has in-frame clones only and misses some. Among 45,000 to 65,000 clones listed, 90% were seen once. The CDR3 sequence is 12 residues long. Trimming removed 7 bases from V and 7 bases from J; junction bases left unmatched: 6. The J gene is TRBJ2-5, the V gene TRBV12-3 or TRBV12-4; 7 positions match TRBD1. The sequence came from a man in his fifties with acute or convalescent COVID-19. Input material: peripheral blood. In nucleotides, the CDR3 is TGTGCCAGCACCAGGGGGAGTCGGACCCAGTACTTC. It yields the protein CASTRGSRTQYF.